This TCR beta chain originates from a study of T cell responses to AZD1222 COVID-19 vaccine. Study-wide results and limits: A reported finding is that nearly half of spike-specific TCRs target unmutated variant regions. The donors showed a predominance of white British ancestry and of females, with possible underestimation of clonal diversity. Spike regions recognized by vaccine-associated CD4 TCRs spanned the protein, led by 160-218 and 743-854.

Using immunoSEQ multiplex PCR, the repertoire was profiled, and TCRdb retains in-frame clones only, with some absent. Of 90,000 to 150,000 clones in the sample, more than 80% are singletons; the top ten hold about 5.2%. The ends were cut back, 2 bases at V and 11 bases at J, with 12 bases in the middle. Germline assignment: CDR1 LGHDT and CDR2 YNNKEL (reference sequence). The CDR3 runs 12 residues. As concerns this clone: Its antigen is still unknown.

The rearrangement uses TRBV3-1 (or the pseudogene TRBV3-2) and TRBJ1-1; no definite D call. Sample: peripheral blood, taken on day 0 of AZD1222 vaccination. This TCR came from an adult in good health. CDR3 residues: CASSQWPGEAFF. CDR3 nucleotide sequence: TGTGCCAGCAGCCAATGGCCTGGGGAGGCTTTCTTT.